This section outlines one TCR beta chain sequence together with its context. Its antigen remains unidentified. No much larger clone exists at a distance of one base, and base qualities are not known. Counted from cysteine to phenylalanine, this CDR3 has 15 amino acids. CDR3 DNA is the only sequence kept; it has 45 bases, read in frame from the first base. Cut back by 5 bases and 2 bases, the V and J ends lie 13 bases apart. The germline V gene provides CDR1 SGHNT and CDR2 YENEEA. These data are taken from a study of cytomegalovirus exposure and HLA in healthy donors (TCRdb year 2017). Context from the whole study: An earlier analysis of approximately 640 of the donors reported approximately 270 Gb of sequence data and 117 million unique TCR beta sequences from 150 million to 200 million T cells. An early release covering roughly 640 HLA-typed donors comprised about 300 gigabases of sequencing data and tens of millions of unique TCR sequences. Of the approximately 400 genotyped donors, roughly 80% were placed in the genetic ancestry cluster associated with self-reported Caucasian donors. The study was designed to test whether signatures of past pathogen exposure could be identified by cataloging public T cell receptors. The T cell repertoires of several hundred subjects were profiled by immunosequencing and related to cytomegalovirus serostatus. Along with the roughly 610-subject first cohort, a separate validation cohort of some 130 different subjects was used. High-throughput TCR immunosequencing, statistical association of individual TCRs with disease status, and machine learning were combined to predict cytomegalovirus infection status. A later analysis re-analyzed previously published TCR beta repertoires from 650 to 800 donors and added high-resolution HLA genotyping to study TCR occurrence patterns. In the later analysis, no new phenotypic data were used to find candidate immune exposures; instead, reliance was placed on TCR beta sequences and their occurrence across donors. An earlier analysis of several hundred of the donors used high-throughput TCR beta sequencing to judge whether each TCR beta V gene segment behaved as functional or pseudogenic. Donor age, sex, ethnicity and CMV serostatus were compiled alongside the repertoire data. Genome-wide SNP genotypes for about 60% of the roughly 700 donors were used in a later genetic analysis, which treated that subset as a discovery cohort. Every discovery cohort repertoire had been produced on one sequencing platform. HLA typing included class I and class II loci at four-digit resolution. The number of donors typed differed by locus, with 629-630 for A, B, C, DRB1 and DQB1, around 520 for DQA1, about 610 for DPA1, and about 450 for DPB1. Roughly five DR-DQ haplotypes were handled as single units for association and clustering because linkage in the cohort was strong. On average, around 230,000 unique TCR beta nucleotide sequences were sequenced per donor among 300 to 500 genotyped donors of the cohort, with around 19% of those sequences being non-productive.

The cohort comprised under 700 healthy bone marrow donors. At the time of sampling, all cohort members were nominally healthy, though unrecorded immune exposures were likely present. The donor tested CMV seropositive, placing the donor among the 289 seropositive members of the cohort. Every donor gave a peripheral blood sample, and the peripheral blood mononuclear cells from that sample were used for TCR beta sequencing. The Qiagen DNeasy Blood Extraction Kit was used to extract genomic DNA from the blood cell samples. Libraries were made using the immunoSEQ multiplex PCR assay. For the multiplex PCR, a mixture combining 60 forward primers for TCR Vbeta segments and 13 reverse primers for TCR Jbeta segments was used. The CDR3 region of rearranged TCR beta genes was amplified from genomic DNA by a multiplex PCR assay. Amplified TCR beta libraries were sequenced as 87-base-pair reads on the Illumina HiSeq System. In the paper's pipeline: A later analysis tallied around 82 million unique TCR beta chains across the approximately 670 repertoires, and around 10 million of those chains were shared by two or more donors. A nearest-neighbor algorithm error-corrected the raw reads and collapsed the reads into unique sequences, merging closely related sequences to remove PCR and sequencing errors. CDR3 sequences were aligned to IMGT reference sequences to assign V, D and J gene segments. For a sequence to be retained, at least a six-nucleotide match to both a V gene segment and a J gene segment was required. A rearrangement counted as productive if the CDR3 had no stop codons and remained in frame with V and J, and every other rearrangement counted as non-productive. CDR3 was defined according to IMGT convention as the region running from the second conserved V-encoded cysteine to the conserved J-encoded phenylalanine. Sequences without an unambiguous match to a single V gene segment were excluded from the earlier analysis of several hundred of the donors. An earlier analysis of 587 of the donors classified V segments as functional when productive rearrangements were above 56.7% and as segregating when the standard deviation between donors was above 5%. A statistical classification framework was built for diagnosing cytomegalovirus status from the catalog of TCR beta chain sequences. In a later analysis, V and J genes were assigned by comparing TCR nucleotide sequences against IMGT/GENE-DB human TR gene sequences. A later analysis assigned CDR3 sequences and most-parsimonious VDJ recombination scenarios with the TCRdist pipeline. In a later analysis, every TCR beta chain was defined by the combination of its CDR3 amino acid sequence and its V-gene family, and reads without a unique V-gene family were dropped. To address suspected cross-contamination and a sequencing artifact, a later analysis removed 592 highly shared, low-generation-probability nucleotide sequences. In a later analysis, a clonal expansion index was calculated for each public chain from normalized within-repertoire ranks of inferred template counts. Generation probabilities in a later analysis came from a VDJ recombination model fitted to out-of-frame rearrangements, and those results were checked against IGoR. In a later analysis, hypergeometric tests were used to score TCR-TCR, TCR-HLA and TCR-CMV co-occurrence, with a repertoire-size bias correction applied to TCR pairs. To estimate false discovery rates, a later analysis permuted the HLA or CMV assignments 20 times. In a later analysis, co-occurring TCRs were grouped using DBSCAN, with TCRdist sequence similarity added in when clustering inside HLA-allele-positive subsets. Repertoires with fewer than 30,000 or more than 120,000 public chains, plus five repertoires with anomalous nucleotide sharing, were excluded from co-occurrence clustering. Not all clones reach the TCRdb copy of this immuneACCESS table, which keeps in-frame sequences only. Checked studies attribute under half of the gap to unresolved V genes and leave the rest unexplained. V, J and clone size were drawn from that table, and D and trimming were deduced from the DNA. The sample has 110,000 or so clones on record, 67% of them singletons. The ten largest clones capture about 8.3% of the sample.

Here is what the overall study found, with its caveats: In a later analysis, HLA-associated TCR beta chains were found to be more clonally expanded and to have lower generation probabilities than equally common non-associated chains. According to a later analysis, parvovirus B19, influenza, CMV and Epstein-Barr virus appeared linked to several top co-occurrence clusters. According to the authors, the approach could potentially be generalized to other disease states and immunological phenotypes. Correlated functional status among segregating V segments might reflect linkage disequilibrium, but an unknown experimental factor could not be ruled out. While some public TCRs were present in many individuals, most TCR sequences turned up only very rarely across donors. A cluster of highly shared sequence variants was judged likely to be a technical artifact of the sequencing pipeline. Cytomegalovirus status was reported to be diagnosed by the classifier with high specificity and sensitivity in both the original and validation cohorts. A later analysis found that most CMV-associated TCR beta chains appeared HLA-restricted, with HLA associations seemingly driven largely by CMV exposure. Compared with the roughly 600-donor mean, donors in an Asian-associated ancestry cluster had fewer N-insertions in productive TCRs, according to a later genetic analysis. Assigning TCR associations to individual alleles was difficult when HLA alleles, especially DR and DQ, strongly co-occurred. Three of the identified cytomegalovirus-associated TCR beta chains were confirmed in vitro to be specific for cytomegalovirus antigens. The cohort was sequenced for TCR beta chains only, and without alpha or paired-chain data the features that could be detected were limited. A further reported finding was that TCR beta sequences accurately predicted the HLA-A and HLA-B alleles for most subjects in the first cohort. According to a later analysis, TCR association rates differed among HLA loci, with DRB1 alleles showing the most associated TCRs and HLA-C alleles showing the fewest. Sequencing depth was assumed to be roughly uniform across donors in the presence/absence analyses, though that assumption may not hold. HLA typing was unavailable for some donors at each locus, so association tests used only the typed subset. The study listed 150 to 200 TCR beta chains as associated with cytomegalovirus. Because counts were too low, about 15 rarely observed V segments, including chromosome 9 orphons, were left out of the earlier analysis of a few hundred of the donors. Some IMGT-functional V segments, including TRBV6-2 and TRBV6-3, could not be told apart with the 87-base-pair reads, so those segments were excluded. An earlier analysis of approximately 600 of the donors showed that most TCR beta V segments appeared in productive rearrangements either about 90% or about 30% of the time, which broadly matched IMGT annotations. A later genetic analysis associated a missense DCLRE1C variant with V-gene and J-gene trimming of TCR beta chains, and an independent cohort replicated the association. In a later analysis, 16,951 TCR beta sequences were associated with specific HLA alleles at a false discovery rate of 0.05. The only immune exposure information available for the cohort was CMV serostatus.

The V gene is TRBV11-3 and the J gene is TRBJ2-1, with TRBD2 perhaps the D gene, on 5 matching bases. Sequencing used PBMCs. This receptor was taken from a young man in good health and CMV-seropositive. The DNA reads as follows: TGTGCCAGCAGCGCCGACTACCACCCCTACAATGAGCAGTTCTTC. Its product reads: CASSADYHPYNEQFF.